A selection of T cell receptor beta chains follows, all from one sample in a study of shared clonotypes between healthy human individuals. The table came from immunoSEQ multiplex PCR; TCRdb's copy has only in-frame clones and leaves some out. The top ten clones hold over 1.5% of a sample with 650,000 to 800,000 clones, over 60% of them seen once. Input material: memory CD4+ T cells sorted from blood. The receptors were sampled from a woman in her twenties or thirties in good health. Each CDR3 is given with its conserved first and last residue. Fields, in order: D gene, V gene, J gene, clone size, CDR3 DNA, CDR3 protein. A D gene is named only where the DNA matches it firmly. Size is stated for part of the rows, as once, few or many counts, or as a class when the clone is expanded.

TRBD1	TRBV10-2	TRBJ2-2	few	TGCGCCAGCCGCGACAGGGGTCGCGGCACCGGGGAGCTGTTTTTT	CASRDRGRGTGELFF
TRBD2	TRBV18	TRBJ2-7	.	TGTGCCAGCTCACTTGGGACTAGCGGGAACTACGAGCAGTACTTC	CASSLGTSGNYEQYF
.	TRBV30	TRBJ2-1	.	TGTGCCTGGGAGACTAGAGGTCCGCACTATGAGCAGTTCTTC	CAWETRGPHYEQFF
TRBD2	TRBV6-5	TRBJ2-1	.	TGTGCCAGCAAGCAAGCGGGGGTCCGATACAATGAGCAGTTCTTC	CASKQAGVRYNEQFF
.	TRBV6-6	TRBJ1-2	.	TGTGCCAGCAGCTCCGCCTTAGGGGAGGGCTACACCTTC	CASSSALGEGYTF
.	TRBV6-5	TRBJ1-1	.	TGTGCCAGCAGTAGACCGGGGTTAATGAACACTGAAGCTTTCTTT	CASSRPGLMNTEAFF
.	TRBV6-6	TRBJ1-3	.	TGTGCCAGCAGGGGCTCTGGAAACACCATATATTTT	CASRGSGNTIYF
.	TRBV12-5	TRBJ1-2	.	TGTGCTAGTGGTGCCAACCGAACCTATGGCTACACCTTC	CASGANRTYGYTF
TRBD1	TRBV11-3	TRBJ2-5	.	TGTGCCAGCAGCCTGGGACAGCTTGGACGAGAGACCCAGTACTTC	CASSLGQLGRETQYF
TRBD1	TRBV5-1	TRBJ1-4	.	TGCGCCAGCAGCCGACAGGGCGCAACTAATGAAAAACTGTTTTTT	CASSRQGATNEKLFF
.	TRBV7-8	TRBJ2-7	.	TGTGCCAGCAGCTTAGCGGATATAGGGCAGTACTTC	CASSLADIGQYF
.	TRBV5-8	TRBJ2-2	.	TGTGCCAGCATCCGTCGGCTAGCGAAAAACACCGGGGAGCTGTTTTTT	CASIRRLAKNTGELFF
TRBD2	TRBV20-1	TRBJ2-5	.	TGCCGGACTAGTCAAGAGACCCAGTACTTC	CRTSQETQYF
.	TRBV15	TRBJ1-5	.	TGTGCCACCAGCAGGGGCAGGGCTTACGATCAGCCCCAGCATTTT	CATSRGRAYDQPQHF
TRBD1	TRBV19	TRBJ1-4	.	TGTGCCAGTAGTAACCGGGACAGAGAAAAACTGTTTTTT	CASSNRDREKLFF
.	TRBV7-9	TRBJ2-1	.	TGTGCCAGCAGCTTAGGTAATGAGCAGTTCTTC	CASSLGNEQFF
.	TRBV5-6	TRBJ2-2	few	TGTGCCAGCATAAGGGGGAGCACCGGGGAGCTGTTTTTT	CASIRGSTGELFF
TRBD2	TRBV18	TRBJ2-1	.	TGTGCCAGCTCACCAGCCGCGGCTAGCGGGGGCAATGAGCAGTTCTTC	CASSPAAASGGNEQFF
TRBD1	TRBV5-1	TRBJ2-7	.	TGCGCCAGCAGCTTGATTTCGGGACAGAGCTCCTACGAGCAGTACTTC	CASSLISGQSSYEQYF
.	TRBV10-3	TRBJ2-2	.	TGTGCCATCCGTGGGGGGAGTGGCACCGGGGAGCTGTTTTTT	CAIRGGSGTGELFF
TRBD1	TRBV19	TRBJ2-7	few	TGTGCCAGTAGCCGAAGCCGGACAGGGGGTTACGAGCAGTACTTC	CASSRSRTGGYEQYF
.	TRBV14	TRBJ2-1	.	TGTGCCAGCAGCCAAGACGGGCTCCGAAATGAGCAGTTCTTC	CASSQDGLRNEQFF
.	TRBV7-2	TRBJ2-7	.	TGTGCCAGCAGCTCCCAGGCCTCCTACGAGCAGTACTTC	CASSSQASYEQYF
.	TRBV5-1	TRBJ2-2	.	TGCGCCAGCAGCTTGGACAGGGGAGGAGTCGGGGAGCTGTTTTTT	CASSLDRGGVGELFF
TRBD2	TRBV7-2	TRBJ2-1	.	TGTGCCAGCAGCTCAGCCATCCTCGGGACTAGCGGGAGGATTAGTGAGCAGTTCTTC	CASSSAILGTSGRISEQFF
.	TRBV2	TRBJ2-1	once	TGTGCCAGCAGTACCCGGGACCCCTACAATGAGCAGTTCTTC	CASSTRDPYNEQFF
TRBD1	TRBV6-4	TRBJ1-5	.	TGTGCCAGCAGTGAGAGGGACAGCTCTCTGAGCAATCAGCCCCAGCATTTT	CASSERDSSLSNQPQHF
.	TRBV28	TRBJ1-5	.	TGTGCTTCTAAAAGGGGTGGCAATCAGCCCCAGCATTTT	CASKRGGNQPQHF
.	TRBV11-2	TRBJ1-5	few	TGTGCCAGCAGTCCCGGGCTGGGCCAGCCCCAGCATTTT	CASSPGLGQPQHF
.	TRBV4-1	TRBJ1-5	.	TGCGCCAGCAGCCAAGATCCAGGGTCCCGCAATCAGCCCCAGCATTTT	CASSQDPGSRNQPQHF
.	TRBV27	TRBJ1-3	.	TGTGCCAGCAGTTTCACGTCAGGGGTTGGAAACACCATATATTTT	CASSFTSGVGNTIYF